Below are 4 T cell receptor beta chains sequenced from a single sample in a study of T cells expressing NK-cell markers. TCRdb re-called the 5' RACE reads, yielding one record per CDR3 amino acid sequence without DNA. This repertoire includes 200,000 to 300,000 distinct CDR3 sequences. The sequencing input was blood T cells: a sorted CD56 or NKG2C T cell subset, CD4+ or CD8+ T cells, or bulk PBMC T cells (not recorded which). These receptor sequences come from a man younger than 35 in good health.

The chain uses TRBV29-1 and TRBJ2-3; checking the TCRdb D call of TRBD2 is not possible without DNA. The V gene's germline CDR1 is SQVTM and CDR2 ANQGSEA. This CDR3 has 15 residues. The CDR3: CSVIAGGPLTDTQYF.

This chain uses TRBV20-1 with TRBJ2-7; the D call of TRBD1 rests on TCRdb alone, since no DNA is present to check it. The CDR3 extends over 14 amino acids. Germline V lookup: CDR1 DFQATT, CDR2 SNEGSKA (reference sequence). This CDR3 is CSVGGGRTPYEQYF.

The CDR3 sequence is CASSYGQRISTRANQPQHF. The V and J genes are TRBV6-2 or TRBV6-3 and TRBJ1-5. Germline CDR1 is MNHEY and CDR2 is SVGEGT. CDR3 length: 19 residues.

The V and J genes are TRBV15 and TRBJ2-1. The CDR3 consists of 15 residues. CDR1 is LNHNV and CDR2 is YYDKDF in the germline V gene (reference sequence). CDR3: CATSRDRLNYNEQFF.